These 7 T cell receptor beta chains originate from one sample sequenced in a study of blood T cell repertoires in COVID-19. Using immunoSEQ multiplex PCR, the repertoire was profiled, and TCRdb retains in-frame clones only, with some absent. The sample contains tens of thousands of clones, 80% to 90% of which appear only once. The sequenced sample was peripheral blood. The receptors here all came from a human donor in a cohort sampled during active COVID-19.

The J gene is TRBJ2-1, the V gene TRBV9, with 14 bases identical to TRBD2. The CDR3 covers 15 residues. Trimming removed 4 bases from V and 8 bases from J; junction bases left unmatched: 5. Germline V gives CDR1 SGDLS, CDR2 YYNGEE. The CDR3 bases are TGTGCCAGCAGCTCAGGGACTAGCGGGAGTTATGAGCAGTTCTTC. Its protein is CASSSGTSGSYEQFF. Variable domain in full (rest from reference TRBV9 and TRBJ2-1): DSGVTQTPKHLITATGQRVTLRCSPRSGDLSVYWYQQSLDQGLQFLIQYYNGEERAKGNILERFSAQQFPDLHSELNLSSLELGDSALYFCASSSGTSGSYEQFFGPGTRLTVL.

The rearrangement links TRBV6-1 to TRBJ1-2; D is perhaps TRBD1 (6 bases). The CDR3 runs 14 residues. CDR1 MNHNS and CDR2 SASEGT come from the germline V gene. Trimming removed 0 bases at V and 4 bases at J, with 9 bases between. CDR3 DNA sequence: TGTGCCAGCAGTGAAGCGGGGGCCACCTATGGCTACACCTTC. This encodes CASSEAGATYGYTF.

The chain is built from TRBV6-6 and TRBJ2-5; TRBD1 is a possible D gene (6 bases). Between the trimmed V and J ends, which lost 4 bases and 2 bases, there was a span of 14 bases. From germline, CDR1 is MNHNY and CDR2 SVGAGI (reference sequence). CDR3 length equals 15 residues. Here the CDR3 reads CASSSGQNGQETQYF. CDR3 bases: TGTGCCAGCAGTTCTGGACAGAATGGGCAAGAGACCCAGTACTTC.

The CDR3 sequence: CASSPLAGAPGELFF. In DNA, the CDR3 is TGTGCCAGCTCACCCCTAGCGGGAGCCCCCGGGGAGCTGTTTTTT. This chain uses TRBV18 with TRBJ2-2, with TRBD2 identical over 10 bases. J was trimmed by 6 bases and V by 3 bases; bases with no gene match: 4. The V gene's germline CDR1 is KGHSH and CDR2 LQKENI. This CDR3 has 15 amino acids.

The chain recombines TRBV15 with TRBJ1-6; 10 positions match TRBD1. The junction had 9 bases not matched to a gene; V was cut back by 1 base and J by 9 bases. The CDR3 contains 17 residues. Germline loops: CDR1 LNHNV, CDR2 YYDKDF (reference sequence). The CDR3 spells CATSRAGWTGGGSPLHF. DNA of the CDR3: TGTGCCACCAGCAGAGCGGGCTGGACAGGGGGTGGTTCACCCCTCCACTTT. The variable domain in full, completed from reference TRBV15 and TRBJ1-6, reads DAMVIQNPRYQVTQFGKPVTLSCSQTLNHNVMYWYQQKSSQAPKLLFHYYDKDFNNEADTPDNFQSRRPNTSFCFLDIRSPGLGDTAMYLCATSRAGWTGGGSPLHFGNGTRLTVT.

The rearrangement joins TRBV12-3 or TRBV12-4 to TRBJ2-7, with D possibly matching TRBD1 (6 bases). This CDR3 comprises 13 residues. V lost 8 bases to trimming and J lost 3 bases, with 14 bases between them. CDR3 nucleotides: TGTGCCAGCGCCCCGGGACAAGTCTACGAGCAGTACTTC. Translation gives CASAPGQVYEQYF.

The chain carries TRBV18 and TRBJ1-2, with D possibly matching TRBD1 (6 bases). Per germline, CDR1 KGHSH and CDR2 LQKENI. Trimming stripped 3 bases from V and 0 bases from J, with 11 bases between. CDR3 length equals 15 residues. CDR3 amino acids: CASSPPTGPNYGYTF. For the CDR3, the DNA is TGTGCCAGCTCACCTCCGACAGGTCCTAACTATGGCTACACCTTC.